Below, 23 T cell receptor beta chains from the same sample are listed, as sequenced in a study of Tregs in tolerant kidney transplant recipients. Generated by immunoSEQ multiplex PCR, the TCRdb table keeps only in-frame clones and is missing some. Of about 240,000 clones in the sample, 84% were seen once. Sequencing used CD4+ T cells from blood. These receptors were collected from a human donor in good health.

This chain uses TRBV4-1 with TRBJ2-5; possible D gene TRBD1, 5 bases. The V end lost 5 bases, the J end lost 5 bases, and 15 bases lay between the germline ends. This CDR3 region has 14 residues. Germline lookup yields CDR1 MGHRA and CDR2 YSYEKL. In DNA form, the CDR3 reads TGCGCCAGCAGCTTTCCAGGGAACTGGGAGACCCAGTACTTC. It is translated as CASSFPGNWETQYF.

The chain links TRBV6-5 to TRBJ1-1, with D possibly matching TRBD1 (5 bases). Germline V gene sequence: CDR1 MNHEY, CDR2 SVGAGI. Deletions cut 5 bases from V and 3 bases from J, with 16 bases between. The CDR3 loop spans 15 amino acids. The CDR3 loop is CASSTPWGVYTEAFF. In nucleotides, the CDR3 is TGTGCCAGCAGTACACCTTGGGGGGTTTACACTGAAGCTTTCTTT.

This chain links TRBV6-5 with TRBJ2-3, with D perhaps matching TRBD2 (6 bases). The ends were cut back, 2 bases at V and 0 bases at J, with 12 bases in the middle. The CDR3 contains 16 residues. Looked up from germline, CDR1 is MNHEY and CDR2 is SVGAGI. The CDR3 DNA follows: TGTGCCAGCAGTTACAGGGCAGGGACTAGCACAGATACGCAGTATTTT. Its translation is CASSYRAGTSTDTQYF.

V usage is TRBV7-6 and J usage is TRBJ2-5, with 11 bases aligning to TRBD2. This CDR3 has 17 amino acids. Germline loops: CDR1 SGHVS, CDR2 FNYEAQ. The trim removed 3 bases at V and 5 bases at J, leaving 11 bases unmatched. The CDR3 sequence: CASSLAPTSGGGETQYF. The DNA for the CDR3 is TGTGCCAGCAGCTTGGCCCCCACTAGCGGGGGAGGGGAGACCCAGTACTTC.

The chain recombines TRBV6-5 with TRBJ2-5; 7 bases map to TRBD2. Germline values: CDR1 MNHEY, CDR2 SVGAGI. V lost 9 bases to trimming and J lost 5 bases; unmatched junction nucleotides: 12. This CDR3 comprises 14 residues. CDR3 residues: CASRGGGAGETQYF. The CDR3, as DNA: TGTGCCAGTCGGGGCGGGGGAGCAGGTGAGACCCAGTACTTC.

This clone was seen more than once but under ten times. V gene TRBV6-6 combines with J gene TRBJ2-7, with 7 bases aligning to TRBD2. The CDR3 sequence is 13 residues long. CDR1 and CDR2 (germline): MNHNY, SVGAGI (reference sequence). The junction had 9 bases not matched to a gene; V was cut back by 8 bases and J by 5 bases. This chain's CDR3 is CASSWGGSNEQYF. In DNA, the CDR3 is TGTGCCAGCTCTTGGGGGGGTTCCAACGAGCAGTACTTC.

The CDR3 DNA reads TGTGCCAGCAGGTGGGGGGCAGGGGAGACCCAGTACTTC. This codes for CASRWGAGETQYF. The chain links TRBV7-9 to TRBJ2-5; the D gene could be TRBD1 or TRBD2 (6 bases each). CDR1 is SEHNR, CDR2 FQNEAQ, per germline (reference sequence). This CDR3 contains 13 residues. Trimming pared 6 bases from V and 5 bases from J, leaving 13 bases between. The full variable domain, in which reference TRBV7-9 and TRBJ2-5 provide the parts outside the CDR3, is DTGVSQNPRHKITKRGQNVTFRCDPISEHNRLYWYRQTLGQGPEFLTYFQNEAQLEKSRLLSDRFSAERPKGSFSTLEIQRTEQGDSAMYLCASRWGAGETQYFGPGTRLLVL.

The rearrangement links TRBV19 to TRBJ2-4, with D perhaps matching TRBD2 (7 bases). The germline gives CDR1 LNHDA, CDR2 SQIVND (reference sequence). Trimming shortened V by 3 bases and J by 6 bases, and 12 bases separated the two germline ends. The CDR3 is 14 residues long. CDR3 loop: CASSIRGGGNIQYF. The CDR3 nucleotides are TGTGCCAGTAGTATCAGGGGCGGGGGAAACATTCAGTACTTC.

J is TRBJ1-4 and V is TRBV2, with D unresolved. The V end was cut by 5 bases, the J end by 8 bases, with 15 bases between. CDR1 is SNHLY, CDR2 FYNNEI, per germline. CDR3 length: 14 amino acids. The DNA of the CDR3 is TGTGCCAGCAGTTATGTGTCGCGGTTAGAAAAACTGTTTTTT. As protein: CASSYVSRLEKLFF.

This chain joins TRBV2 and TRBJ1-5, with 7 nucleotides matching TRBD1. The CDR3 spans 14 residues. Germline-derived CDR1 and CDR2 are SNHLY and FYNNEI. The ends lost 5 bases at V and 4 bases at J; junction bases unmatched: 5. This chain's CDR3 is CASSYRDRNQPQHF. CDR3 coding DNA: TGTGCCAGCAGTTACCGGGACAGAAATCAGCCCCAGCATTTT.

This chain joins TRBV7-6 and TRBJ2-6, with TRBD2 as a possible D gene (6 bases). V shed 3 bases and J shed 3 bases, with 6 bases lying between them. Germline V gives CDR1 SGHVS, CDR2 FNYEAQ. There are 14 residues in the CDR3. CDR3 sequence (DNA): TGTGCCAGCAGCTTGGGAGGTGGGGCCAACGTCCTGACTTTC. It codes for CASSLGGGANVLTF.

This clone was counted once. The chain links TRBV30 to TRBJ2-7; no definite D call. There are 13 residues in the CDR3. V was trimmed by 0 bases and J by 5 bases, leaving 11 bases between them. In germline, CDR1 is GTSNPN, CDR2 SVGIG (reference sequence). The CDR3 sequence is CAWSVRLVHEQYF. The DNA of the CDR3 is TGTGCCTGGAGTGTACGACTCGTCCACGAGCAGTACTTC. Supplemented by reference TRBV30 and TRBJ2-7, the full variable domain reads SQTIHQWPATLVQPVGSPLSLECTVEGTSNPNLYWYRQAAGRGLQLLFYSVGIGQISSEVPQNLSASRPQDRQFILSSKKLLLSDSGFYLCAWSVRLVHEQYFGPGTRLTVT.

CDR3: CASGPLAGGFTDTQYF. CDR3 bases: TGTGCCAGCGGGCCTTTAGCGGGAGGGTTCACAGATACGCAGTATTTT. The genes are TRBV28 and TRBJ2-3; 11 positions match TRBD2. The trim removed 8 bases at V and 2 bases at J, leaving 9 bases unmatched. This CDR3 has 16 amino acids. CDR1 is MDHEN and CDR2 is SYDVKM in the germline V gene.

In DNA form, the CDR3 reads TGTGCCAGTAGTTGGGGGACAGGGATTGCAGATACGCAGTATTTT. As protein: CASSWGTGIADTQYF. V is TRBV19 and J is TRBJ2-3, with 9 nucleotides matching TRBD1. The CDR3 spans 15 residues. Germline V gene lookup returns CDR1 LNHDA and CDR2 SQIVND (reference sequence). V was pared by 5 bases and J by 4 bases, with 7 bases of the junction left unmatched.

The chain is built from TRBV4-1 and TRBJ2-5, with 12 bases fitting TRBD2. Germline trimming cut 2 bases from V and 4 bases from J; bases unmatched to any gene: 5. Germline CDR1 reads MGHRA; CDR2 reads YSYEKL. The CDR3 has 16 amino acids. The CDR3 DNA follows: TGCGCCAGCAGCCAAAGGCTACTAGCGGGGGGAGAGACCCAGTACTTC. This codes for CASSQRLLAGGETQYF.

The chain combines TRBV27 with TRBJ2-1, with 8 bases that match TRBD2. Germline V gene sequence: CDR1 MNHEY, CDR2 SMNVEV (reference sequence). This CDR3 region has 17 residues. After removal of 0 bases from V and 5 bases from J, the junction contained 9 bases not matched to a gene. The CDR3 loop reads CASSLSGRVDLNNEQFF. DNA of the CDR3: TGTGCCAGCAGTTTATCCGGGAGGGTGGACCTCAACAATGAGCAGTTCTTC.

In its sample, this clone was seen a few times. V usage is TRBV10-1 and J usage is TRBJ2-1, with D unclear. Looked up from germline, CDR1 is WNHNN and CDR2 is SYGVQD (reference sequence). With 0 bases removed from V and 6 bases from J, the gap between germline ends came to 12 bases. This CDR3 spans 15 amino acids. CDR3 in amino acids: CASSESNDLGNEQFF. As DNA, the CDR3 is TGCGCCAGCAGTGAGTCGAACGACCTGGGCAATGAGCAGTTCTTC.

CDR3 protein: CATRAGGYSSYNEQFF. CDR3 in DNA: TGTGCCACCAGGGCGGGCGGATACAGCTCCTACAATGAGCAGTTCTTC. The chain links TRBV15 to TRBJ2-1; D perhaps matches TRBD2 (5 bases). The germline V and J ends were trimmed by 6 bases and 0 bases, with 15 bases remaining between them. The CDR3 consists of 16 residues. The V gene's germline CDR1 is LNHNV and CDR2 YYDKDF (reference sequence).

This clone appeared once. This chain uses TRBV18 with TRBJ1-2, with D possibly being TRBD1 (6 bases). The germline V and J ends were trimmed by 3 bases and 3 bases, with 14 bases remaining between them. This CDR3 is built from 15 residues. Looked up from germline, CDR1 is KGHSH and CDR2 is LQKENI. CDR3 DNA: TGTGCCAGCTCACCTAACAGGGAGAGTCACTATGGCTACACCTTC. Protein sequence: CASSPNRESHYGYTF.

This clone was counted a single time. CDR3 DNA sequence: TGCGCCAGCAGACTGGCAGACTATGGCGAGCAGTACTTC. This translates into CASRLADYGEQYF. The chain is built from TRBV5-1 and TRBJ2-7; a weak D match, TRBD2 (5 bases). The CDR3 totals 13 residues. Per germline, CDR1 SGHRS and CDR2 YFSETQ. V was pared by 5 bases and J by 6 bases, with 15 bases between.

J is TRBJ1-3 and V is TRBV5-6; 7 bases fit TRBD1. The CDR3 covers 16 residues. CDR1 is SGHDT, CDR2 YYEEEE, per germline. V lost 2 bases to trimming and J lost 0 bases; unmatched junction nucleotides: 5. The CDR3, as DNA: TGTGCCAGCAGCTTCTCGGACAGGTACTCTGGAAACACCATATATTTT. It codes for CASSFSDRYSGNTIYF.

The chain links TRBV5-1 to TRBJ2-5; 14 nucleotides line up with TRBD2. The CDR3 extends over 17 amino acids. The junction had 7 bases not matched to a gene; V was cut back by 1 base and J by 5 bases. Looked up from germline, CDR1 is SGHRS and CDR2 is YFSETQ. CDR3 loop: CASSLPGTSGSRETQYF. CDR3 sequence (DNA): TGCGCCAGCAGCTTGCCCGGGACTAGCGGGAGTAGGGAGACCCAGTACTTC.

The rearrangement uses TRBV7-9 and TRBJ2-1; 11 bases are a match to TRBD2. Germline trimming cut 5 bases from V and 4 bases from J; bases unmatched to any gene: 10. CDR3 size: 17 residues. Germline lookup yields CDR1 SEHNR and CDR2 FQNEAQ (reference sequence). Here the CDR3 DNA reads TGTGCCAGCAGCCCTAGCAGACTAGCGGGAACGTACAATGAGCAGTTCTTC. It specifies CASSPSRLAGTYNEQFF. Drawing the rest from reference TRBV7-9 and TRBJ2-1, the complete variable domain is DTGVSQNPRHKITKRGQNVTFRCDPISEHNRLYWYRQTLGQGPEFLTYFQNEAQLEKSRLLSDRFSAERPKGSFSTLEIQRTEQGDSAMYLCASSPSRLAGTYNEQFFGPGTRLTVL.